The 14 T cell receptor beta chains in this list originate from one sample, sequenced in a study of Ad26.COV2.S vaccination and SARS-CoV-2 variants. Treatment defined: around 19 received Ad26.COV2.S at low or high dose, single or two shots; 5 received placebo; per-sample allocation not given. The samples were gathered on day 63 after the first injection of vaccine or placebo. Clones were sequenced by immunoSEQ multiplex PCR, and TCRdb holds only the in-frame ones, with some missing. The sample carries some 410,000 clones, around 93% recorded once. The input for sequencing was peripheral blood, taken in a trial of Ad26.COV2.S vaccine versus placebo. These TCRs come from a person aged 18-65 years who received the Ad26.COV2.S COVID-19 vaccine or a placebo.

V is TRBV3-1 (or the pseudogene TRBV3-2) and J is TRBJ1-1; TRBD1 matches 8 bases. Germline V gives CDR1 LGHDT, CDR2 YNNKEL (reference sequence). There are 19 residues in the CDR3. J was trimmed by 0 bases and V by 1 base; bases with no gene match: 13. The CDR3 region has the DNA TGTGCCAGCAGCCAAGGGCGGACAGGGCGGGGGTTGATGAACACTGAAGCTTTCTTT. Amino acid sequence: CASSQGRTGRGLMNTEAFF.

V is TRBV7-2 and J is TRBJ1-4; weak D call: TRBD1 (6 bases). Germline CDR1 and CDR2: SGHTA and FQGNSA. The germline V and J ends were trimmed by 5 bases and 8 bases, with 18 bases remaining between them. The CDR3 is 15 residues long. The CDR3 region is CASSEGGGAREKLFF. The CDR3 coding sequence is TGTGCCAGCAGCGAAGGTGGGGGCGCAAGAGAAAAACTGTTTTTT. The full variable domain, completed using reference TRBV7-2 and TRBJ1-4, is GAGVSQSPSNKVTEKGKDVELRCDPISGHTALYWYRQSLGQGLEFLIYFQGNSAPDKSGLPSDRFSAERTGGSVSTLTIQRTQQEDSAVYLCASSEGGGAREKLFFGSGTQLSVL.

The chain has TRBV9 and TRBJ1-3; D gene uncertain. V was trimmed by 4 bases and J by 0 bases, leaving 17 bases between them. Germline values: CDR1 SGDLS, CDR2 YYNGEE. The CDR3 is 17 residues long. The CDR3 protein is CASSPRRTEFSGNTIYF. CDR3 nucleotides: TGTGCCAGCAGCCCTAGACGGACGGAATTCTCTGGAAACACCATATATTTT. Full variable domain (rest looked up from reference TRBV9 and TRBJ1-3): DSGVTQTPKHLITATGQRVTLRCSPRSGDLSVYWYQQSLDQGLQFLIQYYNGEERAKGNILERFSAQQFPDLHSELNLSSLELGDSALYFCASSPRRTEFSGNTIYFGEGSWLTVV.

This rearrangement joins TRBV13 to TRBJ2-7; 8 nucleotides agree with TRBD1. CDR1 and CDR2 from the germline V gene are PRHDT and FYEKMQ (reference sequence). V dropped 5 bases and J dropped 0; count of bases not matched to a gene: 15. CDR3 length equals 18 residues. The CDR3 reads CASSTNSDRALSSYEQYF. In DNA form, the CDR3 reads TGTGCCAGCAGCACGAACTCGGACAGGGCCTTAAGCTCCTACGAGCAGTACTTC.

This sequence joins TRBV29-1 and TRBJ2-7, with a tentative D call TRBD1 (6 bases). Germline V CDR1 and CDR2: SQVTM, ANQGSEA. V was shortened by 4 bases and J by 3 bases, with 10 bases between the two germline ends. The CDR3 sequence is 12 residues long. The CDR3: CSVVRGDYEQYF. CDR3 in DNA: TGCAGCGTTGTCAGGGGTGACTACGAGCAGTACTTC.

The chain couples TRBV7-2 to TRBJ2-1; D is unclear. Germline CDR1 reads SGHTA; CDR2 reads FQGNSA. This CDR3 has 13 amino acids. V gave up 4 bases and J gave up 9 bases, with 13 bases separating them. The CDR3 nucleotides read TGTGCCAGCAGCTCACAGTGGAAAGGTGAGCAGTTCTTC. It is translated as CASSSQWKGEQFF.

The rearrangement joins TRBV5-6 to TRBJ1-1; the D is unclear. CDR1 is SGHDT and CDR2 is YYEEEE in the germline V gene. This CDR3 is 12 amino acids long. V was cut by 3 bases and J by 0 bases, with 3 bases left in between. The CDR3 protein is CASSWVNTEAFF. The DNA for the CDR3 is TGTGCCAGCAGCTGGGTGAACACTGAAGCTTTCTTT. Full variable domain (rest looked up from reference TRBV5-6 and TRBJ1-1): DAGVTQSPTHLIKTRGQQVTLRCSPKSGHDTVSWYQQALGQGPQFIFQYYEEEERQRGNFPDRFSGHQFPNYSSELNVNALLLGDSALYLCASSWVNTEAFFGQGTRLTVV.

The CDR3 bases are TGTGCCAGCCTCCGGGGGGAACAAGGGTTACCCCAGCATTTT. It yields the protein CASLRGEQGLPQHF. The chain employs TRBV21-1 and TRBJ1-5. TRBV21-1 is designated a pseudogene. This CDR3 region has 14 residues.

The chain recombines TRBV10-1 with TRBJ2-3, with 7 bases lining up with TRBD2. The CDR3 extends over 13 amino acids. Germline CDR1 is WNHNN and CDR2 is SYGVQD (reference sequence). V lost 6 bases and J lost 4; bases outside the gene matches: 4. CDR3 DNA sequence: TGCGCCAGCAGCGGGGGGTATGCAGATACGCAGTATTTT. The encoded protein is CASSGGYADTQYF.

The CDR3 nucleotides are TGTGCCAGCAGTTACAAGCTTGGCTACACCTTC. Translation: CASSYKLGYTF. V usage is TRBV6-2 or TRBV6-3 and J usage is TRBJ1-2, with D unclear. The V end lost 2 bases, the J end lost 7 bases, and 5 bases lay between the germline ends. This CDR3 has 11 residues. The germline gives CDR1 MNHEY, CDR2 SVGEGT.

The chain combines TRBV5-1 with TRBJ2-2; TRBD1 matches 9 bases. Germline V CDR1 and CDR2: SGHRS, YFSETQ. The CDR3 loop spans 18 amino acids. After removal of 0 bases from V and 0 bases from J, the junction contained 6 bases not matched to a gene. CDR3 coding DNA: TGCGCCAGCAGCTTGGCCGGACAGGGGTTTTCGAACACCGGGGAGCTGTTTTTT. Protein: CASSLAGQGFSNTGELFF.

The chain couples TRBV7-9 to TRBJ1-1; TRBD1 aligns across 10 bases. Germline lookup yields CDR1 SEHNR and CDR2 FQNEAQ (reference sequence). This CDR3 has 16 residues. Germline trimming cut 5 bases from V and 3 bases from J; bases unmatched to any gene: 9. CDR3 protein: CASSEYRDRGYTEAFF. The DNA of the CDR3 is TGTGCCAGCAGCGAATACCGGGACAGGGGATACACTGAAGCTTTCTTT.

The chain uses TRBV27 and TRBJ1-5; D is undetermined. In germline, CDR1 is MNHEY, CDR2 SMNVEV (reference sequence). V dropped 5 bases and J dropped 5 bases, with 13 bases sitting between them. The CDR3 extends over 14 amino acids. CDR3 amino acids: CASSPRGGDQPQHF. The CDR3 nucleotides are TGTGCCAGCAGTCCGCGGGGAGGAGATCAGCCCCAGCATTTT.

The V and J genes are TRBV6-5 and TRBJ2-5; no clear D. V dropped 4 bases and J dropped 2 bases, with 11 bases sitting between them. Per germline, CDR1 MNHEY and CDR2 SVGAGI. CDR3 size: 14 residues. The CDR3 DNA reads as TGTGCCAGCAGTTCCCTAGTAAGGCAAGAGACCCAGTACTTC. It encodes CASSSLVRQETQYF.